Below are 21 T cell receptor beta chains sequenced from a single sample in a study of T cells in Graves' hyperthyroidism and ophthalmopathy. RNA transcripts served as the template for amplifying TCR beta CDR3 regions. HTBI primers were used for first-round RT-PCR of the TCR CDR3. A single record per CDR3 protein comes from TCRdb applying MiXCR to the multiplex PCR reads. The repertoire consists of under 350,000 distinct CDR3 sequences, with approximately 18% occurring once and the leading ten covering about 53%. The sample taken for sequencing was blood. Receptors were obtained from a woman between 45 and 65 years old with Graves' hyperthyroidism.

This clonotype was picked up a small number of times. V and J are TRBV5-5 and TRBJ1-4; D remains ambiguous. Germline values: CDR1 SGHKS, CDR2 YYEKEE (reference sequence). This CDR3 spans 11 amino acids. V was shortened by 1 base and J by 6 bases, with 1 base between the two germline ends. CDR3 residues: CASSLYEKLFF. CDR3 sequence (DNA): TGTGCCAGCAGCTTGTATGAAAAACTGTTTTTT.

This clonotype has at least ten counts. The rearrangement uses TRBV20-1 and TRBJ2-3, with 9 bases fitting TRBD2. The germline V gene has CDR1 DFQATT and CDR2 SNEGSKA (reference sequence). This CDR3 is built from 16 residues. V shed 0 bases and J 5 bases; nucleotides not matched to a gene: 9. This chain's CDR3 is CSARDGGAGGQDTQYF. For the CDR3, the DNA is TGCAGTGCTAGAGATGGGGGAGCGGGAGGACAAGATACGCAGTATTTT.

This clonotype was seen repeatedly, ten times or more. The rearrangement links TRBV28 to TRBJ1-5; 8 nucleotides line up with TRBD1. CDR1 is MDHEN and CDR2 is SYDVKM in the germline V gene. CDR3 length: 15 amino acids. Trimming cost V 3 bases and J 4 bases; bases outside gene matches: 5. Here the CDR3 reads CASSFLTGVNQPQHF. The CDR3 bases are TGTGCCAGCAGTTTTTTGACAGGGGTAAATCAGCCCCAGCATTTT.

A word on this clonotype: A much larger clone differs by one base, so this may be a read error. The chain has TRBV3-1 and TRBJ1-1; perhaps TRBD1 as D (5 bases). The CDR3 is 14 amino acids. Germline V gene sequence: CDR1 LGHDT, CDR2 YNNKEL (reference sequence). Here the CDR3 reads CASSLRRGNTEASF. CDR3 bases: TGTGCCAGCAGCCTTCGTAGGGGTAACACTGAAGCTTCCTTT.

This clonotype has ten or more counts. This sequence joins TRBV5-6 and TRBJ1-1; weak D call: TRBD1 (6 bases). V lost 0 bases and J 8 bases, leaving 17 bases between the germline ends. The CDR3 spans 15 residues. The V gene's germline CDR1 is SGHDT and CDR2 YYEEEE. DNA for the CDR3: TGTGCCAGCAGCTTGGCCATACAGGGTTTATCCGAAGCTTTCTTT. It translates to CASSLAIQGLSEAFF.

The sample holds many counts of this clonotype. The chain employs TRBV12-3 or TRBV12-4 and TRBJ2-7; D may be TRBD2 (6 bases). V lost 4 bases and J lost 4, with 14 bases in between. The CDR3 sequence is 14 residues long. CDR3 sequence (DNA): TGTGCCAGCAGTTGTCCAGGGAGGCGGTACGAGCAGTACGTC. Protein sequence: CASSCPGRRYEQYV.

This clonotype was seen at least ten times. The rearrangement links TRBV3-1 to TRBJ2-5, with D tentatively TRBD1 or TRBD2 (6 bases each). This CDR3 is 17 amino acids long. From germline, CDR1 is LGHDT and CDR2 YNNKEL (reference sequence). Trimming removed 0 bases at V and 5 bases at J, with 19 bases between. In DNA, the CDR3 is TGTGCCAGCAGCCAAGATTCGGAGGGGACATGGGGGGAGACCCAGTACTTC. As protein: CASSQDSEGTWGETQYF.

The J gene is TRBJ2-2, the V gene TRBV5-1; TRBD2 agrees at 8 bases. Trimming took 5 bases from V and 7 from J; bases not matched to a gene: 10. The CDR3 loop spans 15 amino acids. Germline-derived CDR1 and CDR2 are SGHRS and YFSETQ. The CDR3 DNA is TGCGCCAGCAGAGAAGCGGGAGTGCCGGGCGGGGAGCTGTTTTTT. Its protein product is CASREAGVPGGELFF.

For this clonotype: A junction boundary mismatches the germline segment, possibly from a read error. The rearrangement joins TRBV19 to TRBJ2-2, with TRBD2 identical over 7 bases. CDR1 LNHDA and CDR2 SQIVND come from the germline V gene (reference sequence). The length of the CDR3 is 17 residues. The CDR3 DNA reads TGTGCCAGTAGTATAGGTCGGCTAGCGGATAACACCGGGGGGCTGTTTTTT. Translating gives CASSIGRLADNTGGLFF.

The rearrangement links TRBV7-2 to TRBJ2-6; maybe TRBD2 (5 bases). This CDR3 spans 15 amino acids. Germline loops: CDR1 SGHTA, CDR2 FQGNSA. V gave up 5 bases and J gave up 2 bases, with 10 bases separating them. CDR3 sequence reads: CASSGTSAGANVLTF. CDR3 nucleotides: TGTGCCAGCAGCGGTACTAGTGCTGGGGCCAACGTCCTGACTTTC.

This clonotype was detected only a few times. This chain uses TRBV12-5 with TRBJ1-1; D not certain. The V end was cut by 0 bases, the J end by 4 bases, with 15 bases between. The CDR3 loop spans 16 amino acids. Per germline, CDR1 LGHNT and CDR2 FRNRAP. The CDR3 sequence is CASGLVFGTTSTEAFF. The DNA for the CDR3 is TGTGCTAGTGGTTTGGTATTCGGCACCACTTCCACTGAAGCTTTCTTT.

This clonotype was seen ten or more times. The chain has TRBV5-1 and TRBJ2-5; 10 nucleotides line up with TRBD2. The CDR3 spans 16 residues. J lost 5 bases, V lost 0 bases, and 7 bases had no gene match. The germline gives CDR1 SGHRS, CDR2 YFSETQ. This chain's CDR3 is CASSLGLGAGGETQYF. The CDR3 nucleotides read TGCGCCAGCAGCTTGGGTCTCGGAGCGGGAGGGGAGACCCAGTACTTC.

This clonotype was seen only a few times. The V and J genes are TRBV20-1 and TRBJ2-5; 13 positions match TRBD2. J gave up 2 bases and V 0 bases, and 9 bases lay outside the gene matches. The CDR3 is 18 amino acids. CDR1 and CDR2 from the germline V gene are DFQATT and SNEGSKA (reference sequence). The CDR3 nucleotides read TGCAGTGCTAGAGATTCGACTAGCGGGAGGTATGGTCAAGAGACCCAGTACTTC. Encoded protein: CSARDSTSGRYGQETQYF.

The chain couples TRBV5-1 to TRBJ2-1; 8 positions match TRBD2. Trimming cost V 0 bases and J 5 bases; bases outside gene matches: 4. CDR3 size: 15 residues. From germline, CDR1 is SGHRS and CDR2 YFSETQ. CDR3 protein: CASSLVAGGHNEQFF. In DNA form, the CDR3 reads TGCGCCAGCAGCTTGGTGGCGGGGGGTCACAATGAGCAGTTCTTC.

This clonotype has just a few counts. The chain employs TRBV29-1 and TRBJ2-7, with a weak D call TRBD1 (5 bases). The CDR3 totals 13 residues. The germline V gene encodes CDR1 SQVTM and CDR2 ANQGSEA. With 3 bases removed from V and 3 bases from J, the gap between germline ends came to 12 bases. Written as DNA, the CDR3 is TGCAGCGTTGAGACAGCCCTGAACTACGAGCAGTACTTC. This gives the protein CSVETALNYEQYF.

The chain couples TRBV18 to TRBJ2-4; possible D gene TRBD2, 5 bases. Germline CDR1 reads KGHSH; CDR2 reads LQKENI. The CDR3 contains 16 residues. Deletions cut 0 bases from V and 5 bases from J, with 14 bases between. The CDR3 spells CASSPPRASYENIQYF. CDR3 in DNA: TGTGCCAGCTCACCACCGCGGGCCAGTTATGAAAACATTCAGTACTTC. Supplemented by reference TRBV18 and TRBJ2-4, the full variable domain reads NAGVMQNPRHLVRRRGQEARLRCSPMKGHSHVYWYRQLPEEGLKFMVYLQKENIIDESGMPKERFSAEFPKEGPSILRIQQVVRGDSAAYFCASSPPRASYENIQYFGAGTRLSVL.

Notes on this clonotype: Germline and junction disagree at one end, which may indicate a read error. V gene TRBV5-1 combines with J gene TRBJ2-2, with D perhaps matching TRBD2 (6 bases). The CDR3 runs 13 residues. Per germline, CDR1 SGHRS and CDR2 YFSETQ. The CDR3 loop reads CASSLPNGWEVFF. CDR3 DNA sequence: TGCGCCAGCAGCTTGCCTAATGGATGGGAGGTGTTTTTT. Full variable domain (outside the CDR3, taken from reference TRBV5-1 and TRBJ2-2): KAGVTQTPRYLIKTRGQQVTLSCSPISGHRSVSWYQQTPGQGLQFLFEYFSETQRNKGNFPGRFSGRQFSNSRSEMNVSTLELGDSALYLCASSLPNGWEVFFGEGSRLTVL.

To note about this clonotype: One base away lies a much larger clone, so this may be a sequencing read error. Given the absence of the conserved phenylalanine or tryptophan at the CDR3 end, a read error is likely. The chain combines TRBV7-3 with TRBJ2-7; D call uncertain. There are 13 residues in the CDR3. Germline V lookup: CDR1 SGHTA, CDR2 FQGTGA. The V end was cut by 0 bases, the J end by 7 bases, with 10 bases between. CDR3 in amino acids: CASSLTSPGEQYL. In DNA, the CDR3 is TGTGCCAGCAGCTTAACGTCCCCCGGAGAGCAGTACCTC.

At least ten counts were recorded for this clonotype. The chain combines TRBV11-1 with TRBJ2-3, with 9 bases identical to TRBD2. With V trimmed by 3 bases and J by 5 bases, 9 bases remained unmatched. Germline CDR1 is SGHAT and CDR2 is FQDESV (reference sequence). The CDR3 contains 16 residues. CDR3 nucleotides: TGTGCCAGCAGCTTCGAGGCGGGAGGGGAGGAAGATACGCAGTATTTT. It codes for CASSFEAGGEEDTQYF.

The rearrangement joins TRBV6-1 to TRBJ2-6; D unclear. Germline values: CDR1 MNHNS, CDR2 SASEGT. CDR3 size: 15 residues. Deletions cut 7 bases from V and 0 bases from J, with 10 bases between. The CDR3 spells CASIYEFSGANVLTF. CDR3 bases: TGTGCCAGCATCTATGAGTTCTCTGGGGCCAACGTCCTGACTTTC.

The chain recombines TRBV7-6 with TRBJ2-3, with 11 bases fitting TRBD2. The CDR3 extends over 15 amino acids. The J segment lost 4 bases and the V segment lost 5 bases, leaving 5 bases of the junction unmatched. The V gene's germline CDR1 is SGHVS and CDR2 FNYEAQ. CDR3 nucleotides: TGTGCCAGCAGCCTCCCTAGCGGGAGGCCAGATACGCAGTATTTT. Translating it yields CASSLPSGRPDTQYF.